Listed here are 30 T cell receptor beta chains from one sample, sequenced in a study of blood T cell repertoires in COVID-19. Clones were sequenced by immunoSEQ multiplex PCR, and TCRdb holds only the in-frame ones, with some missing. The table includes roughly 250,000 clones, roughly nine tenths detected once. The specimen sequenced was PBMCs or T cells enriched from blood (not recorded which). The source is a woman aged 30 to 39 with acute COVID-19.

CDR3 residues: CASSLGARGIMETQYF. In nucleotides, the CDR3 is TGCGCCAGCAGCTTGGGTGCCCGCGGGATAATGGAGACCCAGTACTTC. The chain joins TRBV5-1 to TRBJ2-5, with D possibly matching TRBD2 (6 bases). Germline V gene data show CDR1 as SGHRS and CDR2 as YFSETQ. The CDR3 is 16 residues long. The V end lost 0 bases, the J end lost 5 bases, and 17 bases lay between the germline ends.

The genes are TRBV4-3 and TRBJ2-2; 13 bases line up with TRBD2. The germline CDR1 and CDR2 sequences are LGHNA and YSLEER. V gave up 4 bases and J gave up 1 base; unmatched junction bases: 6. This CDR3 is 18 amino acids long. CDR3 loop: CASSRGTSGTLNTGELFF. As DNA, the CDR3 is TGCGCCAGCAGCCGTGGGACTAGCGGGACGCTGAACACCGGGGAGCTGTTTTTT.

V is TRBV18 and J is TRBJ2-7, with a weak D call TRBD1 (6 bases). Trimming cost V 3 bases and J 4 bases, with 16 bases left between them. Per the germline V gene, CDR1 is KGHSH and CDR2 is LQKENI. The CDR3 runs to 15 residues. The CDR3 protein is CASSPTGLGTYEQYF. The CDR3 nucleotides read TGTGCCAGCTCACCTACAGGGTTAGGGACATACGAGCAGTACTTC. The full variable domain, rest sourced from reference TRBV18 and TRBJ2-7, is NAGVMQNPRHLVRRRGQEARLRCSPMKGHSHVYWYRQLPEEGLKFMVYLQKENIIDESGMPKERFSAEFPKEGPSILRIQQVVRGDSAAYFCASSPTGLGTYEQYFGPGTRLTVT.

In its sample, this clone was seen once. The CDR3, as DNA: TGTGCCAGCAGCACAAAATTGACAGATATGAACACTGAAGCTTTCTTT. Protein sequence: CASSTKLTDMNTEAFF. The chain has TRBV2 and TRBJ1-1; tentatively, D is TRBD1 (5 bases). Germline CDR1 and CDR2: SNHLY and FYNNEI. The V and J ends lost 6 bases and 0 bases respectively, with 17 bases between them. The CDR3 runs to 16 residues. Filled out from reference TRBV2 and TRBJ1-1, the complete variable domain reads EPEVTQTPSHQVTQMGQEVILRCVPISNHLYFYWYRQILGQKVEFLVSFYNNEISEKSEIFDDQFSVERPDGSNFTLKIRSTKLEDSAMYFCASSTKLTDMNTEAFFGQGTRLTVV.

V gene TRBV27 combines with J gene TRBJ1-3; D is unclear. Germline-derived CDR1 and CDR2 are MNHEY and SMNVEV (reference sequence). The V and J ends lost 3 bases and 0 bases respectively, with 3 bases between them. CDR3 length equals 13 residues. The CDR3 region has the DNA TGTGCCAGCAGTTTCAGCTCTGGAAACACCATATATTTT. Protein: CASSFSSGNTIYF.

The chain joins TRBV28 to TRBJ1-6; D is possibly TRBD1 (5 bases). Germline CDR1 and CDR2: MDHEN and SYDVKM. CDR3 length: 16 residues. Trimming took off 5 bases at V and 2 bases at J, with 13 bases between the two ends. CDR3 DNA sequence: TGTGCCAGCAGTCCGAACACAGGCGCCTATAATTCACCCCTCCACTTT. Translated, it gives CASSPNTGAYNSPLHF.

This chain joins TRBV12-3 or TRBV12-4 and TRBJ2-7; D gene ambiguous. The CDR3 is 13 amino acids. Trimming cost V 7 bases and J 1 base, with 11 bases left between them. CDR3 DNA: TGTGCCAGCAAATCCAGTATATCCTACGAGCAGTACTTC. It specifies CASKSSISYEQYF.

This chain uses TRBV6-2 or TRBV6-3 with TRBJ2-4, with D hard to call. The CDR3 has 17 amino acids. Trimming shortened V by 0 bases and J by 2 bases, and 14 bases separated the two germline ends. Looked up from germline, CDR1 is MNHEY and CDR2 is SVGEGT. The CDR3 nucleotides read TGTGCCAGCAGTTACTCAATCGAACTAAGGCCCAAAAACATTCAGTACTTC. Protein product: CASSYSIELRPKNIQYF.

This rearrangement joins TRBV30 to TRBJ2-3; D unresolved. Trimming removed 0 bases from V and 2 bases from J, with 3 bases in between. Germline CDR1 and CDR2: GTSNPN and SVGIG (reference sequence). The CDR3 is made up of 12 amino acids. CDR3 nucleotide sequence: TGTGCCTGGAGTGTCTCCACAGATACGCAGTATTTT. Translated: CAWSVSTDTQYF.

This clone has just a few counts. CDR3 nucleotide sequence: TGTGCCAGCAGCTCAAGGGGGACTAGCTCCTACAATGAGCAGTTCTTC. Translation gives CASSSRGTSSYNEQFF. This chain connects TRBV3-1 (or the pseudogene TRBV3-2) to TRBJ2-1, with 8 positions matching TRBD2. Germline CDR1 reads LGHDT; CDR2 reads YNNKEL (reference sequence). V trimming: 5 bases; J trimming: 0 bases; junction bases outside the gene matches: 6. The length of the CDR3 is 16 residues.

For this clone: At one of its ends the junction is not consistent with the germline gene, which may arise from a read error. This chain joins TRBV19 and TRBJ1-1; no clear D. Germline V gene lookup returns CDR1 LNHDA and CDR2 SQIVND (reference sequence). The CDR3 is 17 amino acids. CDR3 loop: CASSIGSQRRANAEAFF. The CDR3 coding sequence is TGTGCCAGTAGTATAGGTTCCCAGAGGAGAGCGAACGCTGAAGCTTTCTTT.

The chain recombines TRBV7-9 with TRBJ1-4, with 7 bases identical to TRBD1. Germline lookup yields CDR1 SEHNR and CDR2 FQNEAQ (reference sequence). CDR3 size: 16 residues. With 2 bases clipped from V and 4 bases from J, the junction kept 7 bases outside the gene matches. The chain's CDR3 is CASSLNPDRVNEKLFF. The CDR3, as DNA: TGTGCCAGCAGCTTAAATCCCGACAGGGTTAATGAAAAACTGTTTTTT.

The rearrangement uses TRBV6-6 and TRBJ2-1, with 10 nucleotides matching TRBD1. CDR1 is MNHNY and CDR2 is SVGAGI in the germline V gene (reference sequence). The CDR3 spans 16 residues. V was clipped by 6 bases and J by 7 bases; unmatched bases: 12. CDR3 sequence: CASSDFSGTGENEQFF. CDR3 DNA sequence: TGTGCCAGCAGCGACTTCTCCGGGACAGGGGAGAATGAGCAGTTCTTC.

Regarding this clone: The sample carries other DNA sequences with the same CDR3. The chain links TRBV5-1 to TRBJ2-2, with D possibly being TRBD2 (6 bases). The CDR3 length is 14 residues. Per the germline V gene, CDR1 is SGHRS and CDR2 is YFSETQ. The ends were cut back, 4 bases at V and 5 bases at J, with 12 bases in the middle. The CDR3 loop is CASSLGGRTGELFF. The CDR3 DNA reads TGCGCCAGCAGCCTCGGGGGAAGGACCGGGGAGCTGTTTTTT.

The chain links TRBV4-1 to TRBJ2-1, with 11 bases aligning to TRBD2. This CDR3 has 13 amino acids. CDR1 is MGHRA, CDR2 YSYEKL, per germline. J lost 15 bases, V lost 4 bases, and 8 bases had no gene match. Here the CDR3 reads CASSPHPLAGGFF. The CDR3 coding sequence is TGCGCCAGCAGCCCTCACCCCCTAGCGGGAGGGTTCTTC.

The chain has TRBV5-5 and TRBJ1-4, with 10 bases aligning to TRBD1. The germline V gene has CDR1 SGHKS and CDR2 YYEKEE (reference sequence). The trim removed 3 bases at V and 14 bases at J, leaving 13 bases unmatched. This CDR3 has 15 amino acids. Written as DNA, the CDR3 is TGTGCCAGCAGCTGGCGGACAGGGGGGAATGATGGGCTGTTTTTT. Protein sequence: CASSWRTGGNDGLFF.

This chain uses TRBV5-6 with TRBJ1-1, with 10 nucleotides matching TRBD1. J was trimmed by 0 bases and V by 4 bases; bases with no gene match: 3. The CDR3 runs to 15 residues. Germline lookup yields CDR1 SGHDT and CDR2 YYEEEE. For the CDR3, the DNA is TGTGCCAGCAGCCCGACAGGGGGCGTGAACACTGAAGCTTTCTTT. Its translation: CASSPTGGVNTEAFF. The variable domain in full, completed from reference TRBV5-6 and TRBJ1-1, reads DAGVTQSPTHLIKTRGQQVTLRCSPKSGHDTVSWYQQALGQGPQFIFQYYEEEERQRGNFPDRFSGHQFPNYSSELNVNALLLGDSALYLCASSPTGGVNTEAFFGQGTRLTVV.

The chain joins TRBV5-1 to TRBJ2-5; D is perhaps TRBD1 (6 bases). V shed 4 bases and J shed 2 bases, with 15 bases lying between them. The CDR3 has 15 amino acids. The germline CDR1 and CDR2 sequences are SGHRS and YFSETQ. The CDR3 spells CASSTQPGQQETQYF. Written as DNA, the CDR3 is TGCGCCAGCAGCACTCAACCGGGACAACAAGAGACCCAGTACTTC.

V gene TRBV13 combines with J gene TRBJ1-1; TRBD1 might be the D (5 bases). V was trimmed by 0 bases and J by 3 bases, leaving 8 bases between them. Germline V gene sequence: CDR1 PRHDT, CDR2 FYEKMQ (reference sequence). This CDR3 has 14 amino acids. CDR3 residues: CASSLGRGYTEAFF. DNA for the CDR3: TGTGCCAGCAGCTTAGGCCGGGGGTACACTGAAGCTTTCTTT.

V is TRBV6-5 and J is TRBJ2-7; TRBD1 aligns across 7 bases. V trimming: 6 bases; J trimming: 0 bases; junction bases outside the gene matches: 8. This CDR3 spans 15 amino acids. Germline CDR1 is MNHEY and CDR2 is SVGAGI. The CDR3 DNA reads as TGTGCCAGCAGGTATAATCGGGACAGCTCCTACGAGCAGTACTTC. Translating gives CASRYNRDSSYEQYF.

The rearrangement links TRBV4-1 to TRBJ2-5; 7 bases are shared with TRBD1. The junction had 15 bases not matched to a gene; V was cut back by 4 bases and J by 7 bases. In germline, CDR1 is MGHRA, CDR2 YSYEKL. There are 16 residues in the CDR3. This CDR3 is CASSPGTDGPLGTQYF. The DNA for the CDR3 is TGCGCCAGCAGCCCAGGGACAGATGGGCCCCTGGGGACCCAGTACTTC.

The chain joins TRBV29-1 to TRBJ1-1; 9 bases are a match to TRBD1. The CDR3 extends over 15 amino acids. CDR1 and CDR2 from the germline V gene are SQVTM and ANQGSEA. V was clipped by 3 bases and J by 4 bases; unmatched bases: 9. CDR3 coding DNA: TGCAGCGTTGATGGGGACAGGGTGTTGAGCACTGAAGCTTTCTTT. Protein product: CSVDGDRVLSTEAFF.

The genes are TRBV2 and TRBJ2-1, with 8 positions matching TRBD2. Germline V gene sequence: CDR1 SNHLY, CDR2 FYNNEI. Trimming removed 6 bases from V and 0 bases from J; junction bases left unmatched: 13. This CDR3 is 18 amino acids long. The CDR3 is CASRGTSPRADSYNEQFF. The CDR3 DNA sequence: TGTGCCAGCAGGGGGACTAGTCCGAGAGCTGACTCCTACAATGAGCAGTTCTTC.

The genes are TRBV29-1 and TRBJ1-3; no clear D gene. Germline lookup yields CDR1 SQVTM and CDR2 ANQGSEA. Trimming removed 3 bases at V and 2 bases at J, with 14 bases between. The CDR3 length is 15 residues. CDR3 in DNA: TGCAGCGTTGAGTTTAGGAGCCCAACTGGAAACACCATATATTTT. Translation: CSVEFRSPTGNTIYF.

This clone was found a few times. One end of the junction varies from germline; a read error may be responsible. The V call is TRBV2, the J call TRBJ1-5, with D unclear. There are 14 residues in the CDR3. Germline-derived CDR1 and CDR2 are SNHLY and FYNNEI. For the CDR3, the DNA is TGTGCCAGCAGCGAAACTATGGCGGATCAACCCCAGCATTTT. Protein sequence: CASSETMADQPQHF.

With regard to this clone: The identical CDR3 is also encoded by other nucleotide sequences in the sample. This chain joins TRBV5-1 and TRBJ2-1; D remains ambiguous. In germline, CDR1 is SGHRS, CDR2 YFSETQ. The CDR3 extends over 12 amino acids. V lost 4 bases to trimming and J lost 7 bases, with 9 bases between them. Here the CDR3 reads CASSLTRNEQFF. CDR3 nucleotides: TGCGCCAGCAGCCTCACTCGGAATGAGCAGTTCTTC.

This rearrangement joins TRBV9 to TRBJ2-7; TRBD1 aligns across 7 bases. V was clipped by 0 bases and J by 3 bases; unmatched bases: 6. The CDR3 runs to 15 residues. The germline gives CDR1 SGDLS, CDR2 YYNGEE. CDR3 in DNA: TGTGCCAGCAGCGTAGGACAGGGATTGATCTACGAGCAGTACTTC. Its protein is CASSVGQGLIYEQYF.

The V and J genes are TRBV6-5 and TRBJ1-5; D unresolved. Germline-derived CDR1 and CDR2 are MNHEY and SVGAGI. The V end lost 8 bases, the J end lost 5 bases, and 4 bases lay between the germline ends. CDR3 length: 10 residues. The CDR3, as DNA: TGTGCCAGCGGAGATCAGCCCCAGCATTTT. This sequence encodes CASGDQPQHF.

CDR3 protein: CATSSRQGEHTIYF. The CDR3 DNA sequence: TGTGCCACCAGCAGCAGACAGGGCGAACACACCATATATTTT. The chain recombines TRBV15 with TRBJ1-3; TRBD1 agrees at 7 bases. V was pared by 3 bases and J by 8 bases, with 7 bases of the junction left unmatched. Per the germline V gene, CDR1 is LNHNV and CDR2 is YYDKDF (reference sequence). This CDR3 has 14 residues.

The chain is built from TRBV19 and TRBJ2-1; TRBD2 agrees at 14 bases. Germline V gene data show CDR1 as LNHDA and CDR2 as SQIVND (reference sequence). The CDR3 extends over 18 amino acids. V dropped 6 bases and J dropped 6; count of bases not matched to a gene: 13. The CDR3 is CASSKTGTSGSIRNEQFF. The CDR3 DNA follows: TGTGCCAGTAGCAAAACCGGGACTAGCGGGAGTATACGCAATGAGCAGTTCTTC.